Sequencing of this T cell receptor (beta chain) was carried out in a study of long-term antiretroviral therapy in people with HIV. Study-wide results and caveats: Repertoires with HIV possessed tighter CDR3 length spans than those of controls.

Researchers ran immunoSEQ v3.0 at survey level. The protocol was immunoSEQ multiplex PCR, while the TCRdb copy is restricted to in-frame clones and leaves out a portion. The repertoire includes tens of thousands of clones, more than 75% of them detected once, and 6.5% to 8.5% sits in the top ten. Each donor had at least one pre-ART and at least two post-ART PBMC samples. This CDR3 has 14 residues. Germline V gives CDR1 LGHNA, CDR2 YSLEER. Trimming took 0 bases from V and 5 from J, leaving 7 bases between them. In the case of this clone: Its target is unknown.

This rearrangement joins TRBV4-3 to TRBJ2-2; D gene ambiguous. The material sequenced was unsorted PBMCs, taken 0.2 years before starting antiretroviral therapy. The TCR originated in a man younger than 30 with HIV. For the CDR3, the DNA is TGCGCCAGCAGCCAAGATTGGGGTACCGGGGAGCTGTTTTTT. This encodes CASSQDWGTGELFF.